These T cell receptor beta chains were read from a single sample in a study of blood T cell repertoires in COVID-19. The data were produced by immunoSEQ multiplex PCR, yet TCRdb's version contains in-frame clones alone and is incomplete. The repertoire has approximately 390,000 clones, roughly 87% of them found once; the top ten carry roughly 2%. The sequenced material came from PBMCs or T cells enriched from blood (not recorded which). These receptors all come from a woman in her thirties or forties with acute COVID-19. The CDR3 runs from the conserved cysteine through the conserved F or W. D genes are given only for firm matches. The size field is filled for only some rows; it gives once, few, many or a size class.

CDR3 length	D gene	clone size	V gene	J gene	CDR3 protein	CDR3 DNA
16	TRBD2	.	TRBV5-1	TRBJ2-5	CASSSGLAGGAETQYF	TGCGCCAGCAGCTCCGGACTAGCGGGGGGTGCTGAGACCCAGTACTTC
18	TRBD1	.	TRBV25-1	TRBJ1-6	CASGGQGLPGPQYSPLHF	TGTGCCAGCGGGGGACAGGGGCTCCCTGGTCCCCAGTATTCACCCCTCCACTTT
14	.	.	TRBV9	TRBJ2-3	CASSEQGSADTQYF	TGTGCCAGCAGCGAACAGGGATCCGCAGATACGCAGTATTTT
17	.	once	TRBV7-6	TRBJ2-2	CASSLGEGTVYTGELFF	TGTGCCAGCAGCTTAGGAGAGGGTACAGTTTACACCGGGGAGCTGTTTTTT
13	.	.	TRBV30	TRBJ1-1	CAWSHQANTEAFF	TGTGCCTGGAGTCACCAGGCCAACACTGAAGCTTTCTTT
13	.	.	TRBV11-2	TRBJ2-5	CASSPARVETQYF	TGTGCCAGCAGCCCCGCCAGGGTGGAGACCCAGTACTTC
12	.	.	TRBV5-6	TRBJ1-2	CASSLTGEGYTF	TGTGCCAGCAGCTTGACGGGTGAGGGCTACACCTTC
13	TRBD1	.	TRBV7-2	TRBJ1-2	CASSGQGIYGYTF	TGTGCCAGCAGCGGACAGGGTATCTATGGCTACACCTTC
14	.	once	TRBV7-2	TRBJ2-7	CASSLQQGTYEQYF	TGTGCCAGCAGCTTACAACAGGGTACCTACGAGCAGTACTTC
15	TRBD2	.	TRBV30	TRBJ2-5	CAWDPSGGPQETQYF	TGTGCCTGGGACCCTAGCGGGGGACCCCAAGAGACCCAGTACTTC
15	.	once	TRBV5-1	TRBJ1-2	CASSLEGGRNYGYTF	TGCGCCAGCAGCTTGGAGGGGGGGCGCAACTATGGCTACACCTTC
14	.	.	TRBV13	TRBJ1-5	CASSSTSGNQPQHF	TGTGCCAGCAGTTCAACCTCGGGGAATCAGCCCCAGCATTTT
15	TRBD1	.	TRBV6-1	TRBJ1-2	CASSDGQGIHYGYTF	TGTGCCAGCAGTGATGGACAGGGGATACACTATGGCTACACCTTC
16	TRBD1	.	TRBV4-1	TRBJ2-7	CASSQDTTGGTYEQYF	TGCGCCAGCAGCCAAGATACAACAGGGGGAACCTACGAGCAGTACTTC
16	TRBD1	.	TRBV29-1	TRBJ1-3	CSVEMRDRIGENTIYF	TGCAGCGTTGAAATGAGGGACAGGATTGGTGAAAACACCATATATTTT
14	.	.	TRBV5-1	TRBJ2-3	CASSLAEITDTQYF	TGCGCCAGCAGCTTGGCCGAGATCACAGATACGCAGTATTTT
12	TRBD1	.	TRBV5-1	TRBJ1-1	CASSGDRVLAFF	TGCGCCAGCAGCGGGGACAGGGTCCTCGCTTTCTTT
18	.	.	TRBV5-3	TRBJ1-6	CARSLGGRGSVHNSPLHF	TGTGCCAGAAGCTTGGGGGGGCGCGGATCTGTCCATAATTCACCCCTCCACTTT
15	.	.	TRBV30	TRBJ1-1	CAWSVRRTMNTEAFF	TGTGCCTGGAGTGTACGTCGGACAATGAACACTGAAGCTTTCTTT
15	TRBD2	.	TRBV7-9	TRBJ2-1	CASSLTSGGVNEQFF	TGTGCCAGCAGCCTGACTAGCGGGGGGGTCAATGAGCAGTTCTTC
16	TRBD1	.	TRBV19	TRBJ1-4	CASSGEQGAHNEKLFF	TGTGCCAGTAGTGGGGAGCAGGGGGCCCATAATGAAAAACTGTTTTTT
15	.	.	TRBV6-5	TRBJ2-4	CASSYSLDGKNIQYF	TGTGCCAGCAGTTACTCACTAGACGGCAAAAACATTCAGTACTTC
15	.	once	TRBV5-8	TRBJ2-7	CASSLGQISSYEQYF	TGTGCCAGCAGCTTGGGGCAGATAAGCTCCTACGAGCAGTACTTC
16	.	.	TRBV2	TRBJ1-3	CASSPGSYSAGNTIYF	TGTGCCAGCAGTCCCGGGTCCTATTCCGCTGGAAACACCATATATTTT
15	.	.	TRBV4-1	TRBJ2-1	CASSQVRQAGVEQFF	TGCGCCAGCAGCCAAGTTCGCCAAGCAGGCGTTGAGCAGTTCTTC
14	.	.	TRBV11-2	TRBJ2-7	CASSPPGGPYEQYF	TGTGCCAGCAGCCCCCCAGGGGGGCCCTACGAGCAGTACTTC
12	.	once	TRBV5-1	TRBJ1-2	CASGSPGDGYTF	TGCGCCAGCGGCTCGCCGGGGGACGGCTACACCTTC
15	.	.	TRBV7-9	TRBJ2-1	CASSEWLVSHNEQFF	TGTGCCAGCAGCGAGTGGCTAGTTAGTCACAATGAGCAGTTCTTC
12	TRBD1	.	TRBV6-6	TRBJ2-7	CASGRQGYEQYF	TGTGCCAGCGGACGACAGGGCTACGAGCAGTACTTC
15	.	.	TRBV5-8	TRBJ2-3	CASSPGVSSTDTQYF	TGTGCCAGCAGCCCGGGGGTATCTAGCACAGATACGCAGTATTTT
13	.	.	TRBV12-3/TRBV12-4	TRBJ1-5	CASRINNYQPQHF	TGTGCCAGCAGGATAAATAACTATCAGCCCCAGCATTTT
14	.	once	TRBV6-1	TRBJ1-4	CASSEQGWNEKLFF	TGTGCCAGCAGTGAACAGGGGTGGAATGAAAAACTGTTTTTT
18	TRBD1	.	TRBV19	TRBJ1-5	CASSANRGMIQSNQPQHF	TGTGCCAGTAGTGCTAACAGGGGGATGATTCAAAGCAATCAGCCCCAGCATTTT
15	TRBD1	.	TRBV4-1	TRBJ1-2	CASSQAVRGRLGYTF	TGCGCCAGCAGCCAAGCCGTCAGGGGGCGCCTTGGCTACACCTTC
14	.	.	TRBV10-1	TRBJ2-3	CATSPGSSTDTQYF	TGCGCCACCTCCCCCGGGTCAAGCACAGATACGCAGTATTTT
15	TRBD1	once	TRBV2	TRBJ1-4	CASSWAGGTNEKLFF	TGTGCCAGCAGTTGGGCAGGGGGCACTAATGAAAAACTGTTTTTT
13	.	.	TRBV14	TRBJ1-6	CASSQTGLSPLHF	TGTGCCAGCAGCCAGACCGGACTTTCACCCCTCCACTTT
12	.	.	TRBV11-3	TRBJ1-1	CASAADNTEAFF	TGTGCCAGCGCGGCAGATAACACTGAAGCTTTCTTT
16	.	few	TRBV19	TRBJ1-1	CASSLRPGTRNTEAFF	TGTGCCAGTAGTCTTAGACCCGGGACAAGGAACACTGAAGCTTTCTTT
16	.	.	TRBV18	TRBJ2-6	CASSPPSSSGANVLTF	TGTGCCAGCTCACCACCCTCGAGCTCTGGGGCCAACGTCCTGACTTTC
13	.	.	TRBV29-1	TRBJ1-1	CSVEGRGNTEAFF	TGCAGCGTTGAAGGAAGGGGGAACACTGAAGCTTTCTTT
11	TRBD2	once	TRBV6-5	TRBJ2-7	CASSLAGEQYF	TGTGCCAGCAGTTTAGCGGGCGAGCAGTACTTC
16	TRBD2	.	TRBV18	TRBJ2-7	CASSPGTSGASYEQYF	TGTGCCAGCTCACCAGGGACTAGCGGGGCCTCCTACGAGCAGTACTTC
17	.	.	TRBV7-2	TRBJ1-4	CASSLGSGAGRGEKLFF	TGTGCCAGCAGCTTAGGATCAGGGGCGGGGAGGGGGGAAAAACTGTTTTTT
15	TRBD1	.	TRBV30	TRBJ1-2	CAWSVRVGQDYGYTF	TGTGCCTGGAGTGTACGCGTGGGACAGGACTATGGCTACACCTTC